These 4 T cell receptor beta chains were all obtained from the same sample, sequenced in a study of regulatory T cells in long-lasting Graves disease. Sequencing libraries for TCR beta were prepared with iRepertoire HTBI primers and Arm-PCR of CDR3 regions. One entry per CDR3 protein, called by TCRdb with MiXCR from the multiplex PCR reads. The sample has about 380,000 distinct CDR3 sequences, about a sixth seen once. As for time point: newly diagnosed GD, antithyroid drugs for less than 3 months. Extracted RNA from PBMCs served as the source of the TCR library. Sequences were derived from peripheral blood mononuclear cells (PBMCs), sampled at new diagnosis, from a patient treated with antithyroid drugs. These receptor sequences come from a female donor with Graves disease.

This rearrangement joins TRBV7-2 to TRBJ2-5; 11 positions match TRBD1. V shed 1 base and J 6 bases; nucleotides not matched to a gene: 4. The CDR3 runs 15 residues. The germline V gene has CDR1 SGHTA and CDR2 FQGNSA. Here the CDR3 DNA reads TGTGCCAGCAGCTTAGGCCGGGACAGGGGGAAGACCCAGTACTTC. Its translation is CASSLGRDRGKTQYF.

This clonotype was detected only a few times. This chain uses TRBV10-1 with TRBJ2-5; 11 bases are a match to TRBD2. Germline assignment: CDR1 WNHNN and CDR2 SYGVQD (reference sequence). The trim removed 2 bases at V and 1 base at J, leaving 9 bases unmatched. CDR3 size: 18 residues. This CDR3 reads CASSEKSSGRIAQETQYF. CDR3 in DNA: TGCGCCAGCAGTGAGAAGTCTAGCGGGAGGATTGCCCAAGAGACCCAGTACTTC.

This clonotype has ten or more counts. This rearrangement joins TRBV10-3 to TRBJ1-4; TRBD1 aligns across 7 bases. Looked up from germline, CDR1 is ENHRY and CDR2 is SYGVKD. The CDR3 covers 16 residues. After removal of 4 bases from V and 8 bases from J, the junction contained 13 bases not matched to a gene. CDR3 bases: TGTGCCATCAGTGGGAGAATCGAGGGGGCGCGGGAAAAACTGTTTTTT. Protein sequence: CAISGRIEGAREKLFF.

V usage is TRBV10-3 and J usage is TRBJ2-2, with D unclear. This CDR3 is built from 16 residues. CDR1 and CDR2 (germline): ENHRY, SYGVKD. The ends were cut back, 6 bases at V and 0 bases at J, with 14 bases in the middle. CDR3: CAISPDIKANTGELFF. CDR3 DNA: TGTGCCATCAGCCCAGACATCAAGGCGAACACCGGGGAGCTGTTTTTT.